Following are 27 T cell receptor beta chains from one sample sequenced in a study of blood T cells in healthy people across ages. A sample-barcoded 5' primer and a J-beta primer mix were used in a second PCR of roughly 6 to 11 cycles. TCRdb ran MiXCR on the 5' RACE reads and lists one entry per CDR3 protein. The repertoire holds some 1,800,000 distinct CDR3 sequences, roughly two fifths seen once, with around 23% in the top ten. What was sequenced was blood. These receptor sequences come from a human donor in good health.

In this sample, this clonotype turned up a few times. A much larger clone lies one base from this, so it may be a read error. The chain uses TRBV5-1 and TRBJ2-1; 9 nucleotides align to TRBD2. This CDR3 is 16 amino acids long. V shed 3 bases and J 7 bases; nucleotides not matched to a gene: 11. Germline V gene data show CDR1 as SGHRS and CDR2 as YFSETQ. The CDR3 protein is CASSSERGDLVNEQFF. The CDR3 coding sequence is TGCGCCAGCAGCTCCGAGCGGGGGGACCTAGTAAATGAGCAGTTCTTC.

The CDR3 DNA follows: TGTGCCAGCGGCTCCCAGGAGCAGTCTGAGCAGTTCTTC. Translated, it gives CASGSQEQSEQFF. J is TRBJ2-1 and V is TRBV6-5, with D unclear. This CDR3 spans 13 amino acids. CDR1 and CDR2 (germline): MNHEY, SVGAGI. V lost 8 bases and J 9 bases, leaving 17 bases between the germline ends.

The rearrangement links TRBV6-4 to TRBJ2-1; 7 bases map to TRBD1. The CDR3 loop spans 19 amino acids. CDR1 and CDR2 from the germline V gene are MRHNA and SNTAGT. The junction had 23 bases not matched to a gene; V was cut back by 8 bases and J by 4 bases. The CDR3 loop is CASPPHRRGNFWGYNEQFF. For the CDR3, the DNA is TGTGCCAGCCCCCCCCACCGCAGGGGGAACTTTTGGGGTTACAATGAGCAGTTCTTC.

This clonotype was counted a few times. This rearrangement joins TRBV6-6 to TRBJ1-2; TRBD1 matches 7 bases. V lost 7 bases to trimming and J lost 6 bases; unmatched junction nucleotides: 8. Germline V lookup: CDR1 MNHNY, CDR2 SVGAGI (reference sequence). This CDR3 is 13 amino acids long. The CDR3: CASTRGKADGYTF. CDR3 DNA: TGTGCCAGCACCAGGGGGAAGGCTGATGGCTACACCTTC.

The chain is built from TRBV29-1 and TRBJ1-1; D not certain. The CDR3 sequence is 12 residues long. Germline assignment: CDR1 SQVTM and CDR2 ANQGSEA. The germline V and J ends were trimmed by 6 bases and 5 bases, with 13 bases remaining between them. The CDR3: CSVWDVDTEAFF. Here the CDR3 DNA reads TGCAGCGTCTGGGATGTAGATACTGAAGCTTTCTTT.

The rearrangement uses TRBV7-2 and TRBJ2-1; the match to TRBD2 covers 7 bases. The J call may not be correct, given that the DNA end is closer to TRBJ2-7. This CDR3 is 17 amino acids long. Per germline, CDR1 SGHTA and CDR2 FQGNSA. CDR3 DNA sequence: TGTGCCAGCAGCCCCACGCTCCAGCGGGGACCCTACAATGAGCAGTACTTC. Translating it yields CASSPTLQRGPYNEQYF.

This clonotype was counted a few times. The gene calls are TRBV7-2 and TRBJ2-4; D unclear. The end of the DNA fits TRBJ2-7 better, so the J call may be wrong. The CDR3 spans 13 residues. CDR1 SGHTA and CDR2 FQGNSA come from the germline V gene. The CDR3 region has the DNA TGTGCCAGCAGCTTAGGCTTTTTGTCCGAGCAGTACTTC. This gives the protein CASSLGFLSEQYF.

This clonotype was recorded a few times. The chain links TRBV9 to TRBJ2-1, with TRBD1 as a possible D gene (5 bases). V was pared by 0 bases and J by 2 bases, with 15 bases between. The CDR3 contains 17 residues. In germline, CDR1 is SGDLS, CDR2 YYNGEE. The CDR3 sequence is CASSVAQGREAYNEQFF. Written as DNA, the CDR3 is TGTGCCAGCAGCGTAGCGCAGGGCAGGGAAGCCTACAATGAGCAGTTCTTC.

This clonotype was counted a few times. The chain links TRBV7-6 to TRBJ2-7; possible D gene TRBD2, 7 bases. The CDR3 is 14 amino acids. CDR1 and CDR2 (germline): SGHVS, FNYEAQ. The V end was cut by 4 bases, the J end by 4 bases, with 14 bases between. This CDR3 reads CASSSLQGGYEQYF. Here the CDR3 DNA reads TGTGCCAGCAGCTCCCTACAGGGAGGGTACGAGCAGTACTTC.

This clonotype has just one count. The chain links TRBV4-3 to TRBJ1-2; D is unresolved. The CDR3 spans 15 residues. Trimming cost V 4 bases and J 5 bases, with 17 bases left between them. Germline CDR1 and CDR2: LGHNA and YSLEER. The CDR3 loop reads CASSPENVLGYGYTF. DNA for the CDR3: TGCGCCAGCAGCCCTGAGAACGTCCTTGGGTATGGCTACACCTTC.

The rearrangement links TRBV11-3 to TRBJ1-1; D not certain. The CDR3 loop spans 15 amino acids. With 5 bases removed from V and 0 bases from J, the gap between germline ends came to 13 bases. Germline CDR1 and CDR2: SGHNT and YENEEA. In nucleotides, the CDR3 is TGTGCCAGCAGCCCCCGTCATGAGGTGAACACTGAAGCTTTCTTT. Residues: CASSPRHEVNTEAFF.

This clonotype occurred once. The J gene is TRBJ2-7, the V gene TRBV7-2; the D call may be TRBD1 or TRBD2 (6 bases each). The V gene's germline CDR1 is SGHTA and CDR2 FQGNSA. Trimming took off 5 bases at V and 1 base at J, with 18 bases between the two ends. CDR3 size: 16 residues. CDR3 in DNA: TGTGCCAGCAGCCTCAACCCGGGGGCCATTTCCTACGAGCAGTACTTC. This encodes CASSLNPGAISYEQYF. Supplemented by reference TRBV7-2 and TRBJ2-7, the full variable domain reads GAGVSQSPSNKVTEKGKDVELRCDPISGHTALYWYRQSLGQGLEFLIYFQGNSAPDKSGLPSDRFSAERTGGSVSTLTIQRTQQEDSAVYLCASSLNPGAISYEQYFGPGTRLTVT.

This clonotype turned up a few times. This chain joins TRBV7-2 and TRBJ2-7; no clear D. Trimming removed 5 bases from V and 0 bases from J, with 8 bases in between. CDR1 is SGHTA and CDR2 is FQGNSA in the germline V gene. The CDR3 contains 13 residues. The DNA for the CDR3 is TGTGCCAGCAGCATCGGGTTCTCCTACGAGCAGTACTTC. Amino acids: CASSIGFSYEQYF.

The V gene is TRBV20-1, the J gene TRBJ1-5; the D gene is possibly TRBD1 (6 bases). CDR1 is DFQATT, CDR2 SNEGSKA, per germline (reference sequence). This CDR3 spans 15 amino acids. The germline V and J ends were trimmed by 4 bases and 4 bases, with 17 bases remaining between them. The CDR3 is CSATDWGTPNQPQHF. The CDR3 region has the DNA TGCAGTGCTACAGACTGGGGGACACCGAATCAGCCCCAGCATTTT.

This rearrangement joins TRBV12-3 or TRBV12-4 to TRBJ2-1; D call uncertain. The CDR3 runs 13 residues. Trimming removed 6 bases at V and 7 bases at J, with 13 bases between. In DNA form, the CDR3 reads TGTGCCAGCAGCGAAAAGAAGCAGAATGAGCAGTTCTTC. Its translation: CASSEKKQNEQFF.

The genes are TRBV29-1 and TRBJ2-3; no clear D. CDR1 is SQVTM and CDR2 is ANQGSEA in the germline V gene. V was shortened by 1 base and J by 2 bases, with 4 bases between the two germline ends. The CDR3 is 12 amino acids. Written as DNA, the CDR3 is TGCAGCGTTGAAGGGAACACAGATACGCAGTATTTT. Protein sequence: CSVEGNTDTQYF.

The J gene is TRBJ2-3, the V gene TRBV2; D ambiguous. The CDR3 consists of 12 residues. CDR1 is SNHLY, CDR2 FYNNEI, per germline. Between the trimmed V and J ends, which lost 3 bases and 8 bases, there was a span of 9 bases. CDR3 loop: CASSDSGGTQYF. CDR3 in DNA: TGTGCCAGCAGTGACAGTGGTGGTACGCAGTATTTT.

The rearrangement links TRBV27 to TRBJ1-2; D perhaps matches TRBD1 (5 bases). V lost 2 bases, J lost 4 bases, and 11 bases lay in between. CDR1 and CDR2 (germline): MNHEY, SMNVEV (reference sequence). This CDR3 spans 14 amino acids. The CDR3 bases are TGTGCCAGCAGTTTACCAGGGTTTATCTATGGCTACACCTTC. Translation: CASSLPGFIYGYTF.

This clonotype was seen a few times. The rearrangement uses TRBV2 and TRBJ2-5, with D hard to call. TRBJ2-7 matches the DNA end more closely, so the J call is doubtful. Germline V CDR1 and CDR2: SNHLY, FYNNEI. The CDR3 contains 12 residues. DNA for the CDR3: TGTGCCAGCAGTGTTGGAAGTCTCGAGCAGTACTTC. Residues: CASSVGSLEQYF.

There are a few counts of this clonotype. This rearrangement joins TRBV5-1 to TRBJ2-1; the match to TRBD1 covers 11 bases. Germline V gene sequence: CDR1 SGHRS, CDR2 YFSETQ. This CDR3 has 15 amino acids. J gave up 6 bases and V 4 bases, and 6 bases lay outside the gene matches. The CDR3 loop reads CASSTGQGVSNEQFF. CDR3 sequence (DNA): TGCGCCAGCAGCACGGGACAGGGGGTTAGCAATGAGCAGTTCTTC.

This clonotype was counted a single time. A read error may account for a junction end that differs from germline. CDR3 coding DNA: TGTGCCGGCAGTTCGCCGGGACAAAGTGATGAGCAGTTCTTC. Protein sequence: CAGSSPGQSDEQFF. The chain is built from TRBV28 and TRBJ2-1, with D possibly being TRBD1 (6 bases). The germline gives CDR1 MDHEN, CDR2 SYDVKM. This CDR3 has 14 residues.

In its sample, this clonotype was seen many times. At one of its ends the junction is not consistent with the germline gene, which may arise from a read error. This chain uses TRBV7-2 with TRBJ2-5, with D perhaps TRBD2 (5 bases). The CDR3 loop spans 13 amino acids. CDR1 is SGHTA and CDR2 is FQGNSA in the germline V gene. CDR3 residues: CASSLAYQETQYF. CDR3 sequence (DNA): TGTGCCAGCAGTTTAGCGTACCAAGAGACCCAGTACTTC.

The chain combines TRBV10-3 with TRBJ2-7, with 13 bases that match TRBD2. This CDR3 spans 15 amino acids. Germline V lookup: CDR1 ENHRY, CDR2 SYGVKD. V was pared by 4 bases and J by 2 bases, with 2 bases of the junction left unmatched. CDR3 DNA: TGTGCCATCAGTGGGACTAGCGGGGGAACCTACGAGCAGTACTTC. This translates into CAISGTSGGTYEQYF.

This clonotype was found a few times. The chain couples TRBV9 to TRBJ2-3, with TRBD1 matching 7 bases. CDR1 is SGDLS, CDR2 YYNGEE, per germline. This CDR3 contains 16 residues. V dropped 2 bases and J dropped 0; count of bases not matched to a gene: 6. The CDR3 sequence is CASSVTGTISTDTQYF. CDR3 in DNA: TGTGCCAGCAGCGTGACAGGGACGATTAGCACAGATACGCAGTATTTT.

J is TRBJ2-3 and V is TRBV12-3 or TRBV12-4; 7 bases line up with TRBD2. V gave up 2 bases and J gave up 1 base; unmatched junction bases: 12. The CDR3 covers 18 residues. CDR3 sequence: CASSLIFPARGGTDTQYF. The CDR3 nucleotides are TGTGCCAGCAGTTTAATCTTTCCAGCTCGGGGGGGCACAGATACGCAGTATTTT.

The rearrangement uses TRBV7-3 and TRBJ1-1; 9 bases align to TRBD1. The CDR3 is 16 residues long. V was clipped by 0 bases and J by 4 bases; unmatched bases: 6. Germline CDR1 reads SGHTA; CDR2 reads FQGTGA. CDR3 bases: TGTGCCAGCAGCTTAACCGGAGGACAGGGGAGCACTGAAGCTTTCTTT. Residues: CASSLTGGQGSTEAFF.

This chain uses TRBV15 with TRBJ2-1; possibly TRBD1 for D (5 bases). The V gene's germline CDR1 is LNHNV and CDR2 YYDKDF (reference sequence). V was shortened by 0 bases and J by 9 bases, with 12 bases between the two germline ends. This CDR3 contains 14 residues. The DNA of the CDR3 is TGTGCCACCAGCAGAGATAAGGGGTATCGTGAGCAGTTCTTC. Its protein product is CATSRDKGYREQFF. Supplemented by reference TRBV15 and TRBJ2-1, the full variable domain reads DAMVIQNPRYQVTQFGKPVTLSCSQTLNHNVMYWYQQKSSQAPKLLFHYYDKDFNNEADTPDNFQSRRPNTSFCFLDIRSPGLGDTAMYLCATSRDKGYREQFFGPGTRLTVL.